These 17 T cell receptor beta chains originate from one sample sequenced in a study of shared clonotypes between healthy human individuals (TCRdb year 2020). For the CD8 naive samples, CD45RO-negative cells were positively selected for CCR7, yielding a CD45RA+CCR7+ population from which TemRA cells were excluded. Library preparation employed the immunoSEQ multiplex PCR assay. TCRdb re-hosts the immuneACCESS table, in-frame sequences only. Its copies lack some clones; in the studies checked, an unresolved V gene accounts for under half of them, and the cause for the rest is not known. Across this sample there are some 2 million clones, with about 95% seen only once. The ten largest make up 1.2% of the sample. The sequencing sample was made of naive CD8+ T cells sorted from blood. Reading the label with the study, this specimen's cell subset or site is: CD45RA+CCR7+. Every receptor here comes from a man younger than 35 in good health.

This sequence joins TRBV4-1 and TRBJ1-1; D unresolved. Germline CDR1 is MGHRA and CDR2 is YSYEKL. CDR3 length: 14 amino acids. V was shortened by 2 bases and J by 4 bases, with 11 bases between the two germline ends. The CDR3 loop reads CASSQTSGSTEAFF. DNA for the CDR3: TGCGCCAGCAGCCAAACCTCCGGGTCCACTGAAGCTTTCTTT.

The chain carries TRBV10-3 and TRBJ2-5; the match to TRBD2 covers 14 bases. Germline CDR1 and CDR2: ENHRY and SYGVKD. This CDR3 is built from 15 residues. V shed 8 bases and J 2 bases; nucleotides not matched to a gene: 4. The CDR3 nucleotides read TGTGCCATCTCTGGACTAGCGGGGGGACAAGAGACCCAGTACTTC. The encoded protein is CAISGLAGGQETQYF.

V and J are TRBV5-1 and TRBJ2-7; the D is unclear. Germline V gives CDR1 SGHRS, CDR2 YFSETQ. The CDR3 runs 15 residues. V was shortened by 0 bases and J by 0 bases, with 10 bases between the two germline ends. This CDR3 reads CASSLEPSGSYEQYF. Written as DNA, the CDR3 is TGCGCCAGCAGCTTGGAACCCTCGGGCTCCTACGAGCAGTACTTC. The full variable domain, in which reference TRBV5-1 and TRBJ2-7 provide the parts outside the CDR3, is KAGVTQTPRYLIKTRGQQVTLSCSPISGHRSVSWYQQTPGQGLQFLFEYFSETQRNKGNFPGRFSGRQFSNSRSEMNVSTLELGDSALYLCASSLEPSGSYEQYFGPGTRLTVT.

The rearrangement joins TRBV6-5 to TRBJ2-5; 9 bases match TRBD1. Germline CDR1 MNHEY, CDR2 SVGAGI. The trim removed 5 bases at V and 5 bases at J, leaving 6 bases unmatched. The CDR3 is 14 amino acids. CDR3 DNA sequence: TGTGCCAGCAGTCCGGGACAGGGATGGGAGACCCAGTACTTC. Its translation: CASSPGQGWETQYF.

CDR3 sequence (DNA): TGTGCCAGCTCACCCCCGTGGAGCACCGGGGAGCTGTTTTTT. It translates to CASSPPWSTGELFF. The chain links TRBV18 to TRBJ2-2; D is ambiguous. The CDR3 contains 14 residues. Germline CDR1 reads KGHSH; CDR2 reads LQKENI. V was pared by 3 bases and J by 4 bases, with 9 bases between.

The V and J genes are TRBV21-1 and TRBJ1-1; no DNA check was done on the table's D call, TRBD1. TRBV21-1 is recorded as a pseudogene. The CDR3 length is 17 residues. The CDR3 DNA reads TGTGCCAGCAGCAAAGACGCAGGGCGTTCGAGAAACACTGAAGCTTTCTTT. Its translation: CASSKDAGRSRNTEAFF.

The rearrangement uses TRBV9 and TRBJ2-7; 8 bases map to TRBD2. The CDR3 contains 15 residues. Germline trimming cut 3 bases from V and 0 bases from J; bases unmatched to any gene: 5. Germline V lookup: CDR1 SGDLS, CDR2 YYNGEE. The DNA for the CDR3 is TGTGCCAGCAGCGCGGGGGGGCCTAGCTCCTACGAGCAGTACTTC. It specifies CASSAGGPSSYEQYF.

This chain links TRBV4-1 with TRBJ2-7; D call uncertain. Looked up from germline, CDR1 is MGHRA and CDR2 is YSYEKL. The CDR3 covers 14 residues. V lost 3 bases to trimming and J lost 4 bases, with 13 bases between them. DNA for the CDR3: TGCGCCAGCAGCCAGTACGATGGCGTGTACGAGCAGTACTTC. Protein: CASSQYDGVYEQYF.

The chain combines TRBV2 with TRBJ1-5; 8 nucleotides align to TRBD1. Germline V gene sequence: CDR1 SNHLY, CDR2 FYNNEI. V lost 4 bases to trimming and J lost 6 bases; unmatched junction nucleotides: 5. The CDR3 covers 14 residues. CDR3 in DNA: TGTGCCAGCAGTGGGACAGGGATTGTTCAGCCCCAGCATTTT. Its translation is CASSGTGIVQPQHF.

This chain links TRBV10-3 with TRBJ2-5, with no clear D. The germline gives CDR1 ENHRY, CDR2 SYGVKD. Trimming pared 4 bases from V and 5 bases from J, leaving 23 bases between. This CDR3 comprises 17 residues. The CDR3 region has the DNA TGTGCCATCAGTGTTTCGTCAGCCGACACCACGGCGGAGACCCAGTACTTC. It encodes CAISVSSADTTAETQYF.

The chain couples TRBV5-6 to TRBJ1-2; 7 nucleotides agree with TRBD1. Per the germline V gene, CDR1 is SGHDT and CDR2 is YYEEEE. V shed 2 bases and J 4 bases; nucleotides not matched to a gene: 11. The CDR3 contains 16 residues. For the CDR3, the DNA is TGTGCCAGCAGCTTTATCGCAGGGGGATATGGCTATGGCTACACCTTC. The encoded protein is CASSFIAGGYGYGYTF.

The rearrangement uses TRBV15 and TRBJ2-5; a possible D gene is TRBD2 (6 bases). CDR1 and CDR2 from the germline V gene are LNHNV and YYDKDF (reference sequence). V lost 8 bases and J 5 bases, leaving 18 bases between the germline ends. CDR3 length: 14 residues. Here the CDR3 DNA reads TGTGCCACCTCGGATAGAACTAGCTCGGAGACCCAGTACTTC. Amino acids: CATSDRTSSETQYF.

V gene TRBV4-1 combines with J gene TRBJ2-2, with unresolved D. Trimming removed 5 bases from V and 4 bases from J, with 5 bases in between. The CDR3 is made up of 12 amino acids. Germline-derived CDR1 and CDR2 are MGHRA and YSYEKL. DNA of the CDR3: TGCGCCAGCAGCGCTTCCACCGGGGAGCTGTTTTTT. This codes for CASSASTGELFF.

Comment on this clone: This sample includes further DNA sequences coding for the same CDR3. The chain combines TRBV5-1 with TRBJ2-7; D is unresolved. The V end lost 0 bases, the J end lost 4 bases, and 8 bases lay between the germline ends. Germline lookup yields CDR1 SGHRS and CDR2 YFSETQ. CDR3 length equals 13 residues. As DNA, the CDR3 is TGCGCCAGCAGCTTGGGAAGCAGATACGAGCAGTACTTC. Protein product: CASSLGSRYEQYF.

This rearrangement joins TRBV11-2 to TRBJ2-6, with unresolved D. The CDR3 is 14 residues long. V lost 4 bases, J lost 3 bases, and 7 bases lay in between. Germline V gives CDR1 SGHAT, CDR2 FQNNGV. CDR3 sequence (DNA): TGTGCCAGCAGCTCTCTCGGTGGGGCCAACGTCCTGACTTTC. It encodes CASSSLGGANVLTF.

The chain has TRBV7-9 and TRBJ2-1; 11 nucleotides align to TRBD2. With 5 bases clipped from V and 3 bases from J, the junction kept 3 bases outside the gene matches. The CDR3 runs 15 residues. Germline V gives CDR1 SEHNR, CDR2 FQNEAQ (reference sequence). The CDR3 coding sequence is TGTGCCAGCAGCCAGCTAGCGGGGGGCTACAATGAGCAGTTCTTC. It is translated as CASSQLAGGYNEQFF. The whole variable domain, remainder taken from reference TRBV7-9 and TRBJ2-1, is DTGVSQNPRHKITKRGQNVTFRCDPISEHNRLYWYRQTLGQGPEFLTYFQNEAQLEKSRLLSDRFSAERPKGSFSTLEIQRTEQGDSAMYLCASSQLAGGYNEQFFGPGTRLTVL.

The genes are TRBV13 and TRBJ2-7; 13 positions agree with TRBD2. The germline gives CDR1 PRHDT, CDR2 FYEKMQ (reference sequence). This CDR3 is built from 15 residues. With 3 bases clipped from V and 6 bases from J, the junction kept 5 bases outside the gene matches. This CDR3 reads CASSLGLAGWIEQYF. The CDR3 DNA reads TGTGCCAGCAGCTTGGGACTAGCGGGGTGGATCGAGCAGTACTTC.